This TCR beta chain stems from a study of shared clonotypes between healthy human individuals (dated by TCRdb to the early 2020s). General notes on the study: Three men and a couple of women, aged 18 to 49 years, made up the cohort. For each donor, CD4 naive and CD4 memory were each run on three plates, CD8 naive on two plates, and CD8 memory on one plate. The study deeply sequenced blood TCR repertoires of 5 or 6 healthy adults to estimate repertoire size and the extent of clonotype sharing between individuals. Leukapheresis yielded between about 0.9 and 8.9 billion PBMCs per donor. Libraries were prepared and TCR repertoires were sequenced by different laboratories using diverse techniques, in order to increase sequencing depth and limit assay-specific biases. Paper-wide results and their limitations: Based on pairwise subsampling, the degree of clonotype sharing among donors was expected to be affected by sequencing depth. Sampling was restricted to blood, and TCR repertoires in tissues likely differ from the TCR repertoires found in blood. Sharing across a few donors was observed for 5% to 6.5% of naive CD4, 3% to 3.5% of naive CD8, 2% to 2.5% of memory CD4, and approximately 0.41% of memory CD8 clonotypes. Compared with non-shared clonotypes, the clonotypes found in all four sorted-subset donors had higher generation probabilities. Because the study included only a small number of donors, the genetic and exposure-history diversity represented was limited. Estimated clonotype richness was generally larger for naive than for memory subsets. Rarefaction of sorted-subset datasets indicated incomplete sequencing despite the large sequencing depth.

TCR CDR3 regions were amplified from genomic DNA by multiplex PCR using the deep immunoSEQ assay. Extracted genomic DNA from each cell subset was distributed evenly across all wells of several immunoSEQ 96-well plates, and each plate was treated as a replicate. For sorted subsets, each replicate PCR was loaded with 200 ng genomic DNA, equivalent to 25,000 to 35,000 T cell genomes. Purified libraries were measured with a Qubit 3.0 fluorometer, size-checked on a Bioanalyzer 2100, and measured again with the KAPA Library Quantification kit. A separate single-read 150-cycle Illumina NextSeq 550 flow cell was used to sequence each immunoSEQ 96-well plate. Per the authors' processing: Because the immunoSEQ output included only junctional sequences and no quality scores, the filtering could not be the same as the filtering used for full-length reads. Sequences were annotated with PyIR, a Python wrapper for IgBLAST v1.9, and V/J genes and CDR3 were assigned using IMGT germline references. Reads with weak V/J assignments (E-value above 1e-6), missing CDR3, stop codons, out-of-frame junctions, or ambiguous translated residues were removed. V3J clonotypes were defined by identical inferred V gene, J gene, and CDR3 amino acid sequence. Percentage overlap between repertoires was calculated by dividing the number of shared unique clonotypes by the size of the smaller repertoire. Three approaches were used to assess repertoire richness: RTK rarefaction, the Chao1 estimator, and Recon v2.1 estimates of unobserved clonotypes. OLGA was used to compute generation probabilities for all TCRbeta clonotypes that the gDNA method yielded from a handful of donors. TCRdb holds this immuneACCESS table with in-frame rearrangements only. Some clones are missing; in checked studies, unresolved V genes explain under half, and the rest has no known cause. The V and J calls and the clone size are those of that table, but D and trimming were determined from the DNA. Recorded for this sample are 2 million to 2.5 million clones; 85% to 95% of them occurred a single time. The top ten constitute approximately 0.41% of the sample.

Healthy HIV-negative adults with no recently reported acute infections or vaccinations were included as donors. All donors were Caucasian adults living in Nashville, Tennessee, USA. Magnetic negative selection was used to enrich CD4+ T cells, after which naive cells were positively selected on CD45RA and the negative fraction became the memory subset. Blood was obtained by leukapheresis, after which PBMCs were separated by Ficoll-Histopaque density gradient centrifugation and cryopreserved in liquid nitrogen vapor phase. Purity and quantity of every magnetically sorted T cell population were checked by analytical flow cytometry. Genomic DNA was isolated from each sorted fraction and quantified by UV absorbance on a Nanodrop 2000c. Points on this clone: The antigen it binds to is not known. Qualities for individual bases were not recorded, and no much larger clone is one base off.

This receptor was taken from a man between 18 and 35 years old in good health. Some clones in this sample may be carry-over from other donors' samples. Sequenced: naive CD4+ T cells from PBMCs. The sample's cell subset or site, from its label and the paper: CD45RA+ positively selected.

The sequence in DNA is TGTGCCAGCTTGGGGTGGGACTTGGGGAATGAGCAGTTCTTC. Its protein product is CASLGWDLGNEQFF. Recombination linked TRBV28 to TRBJ2-1; a tentative D call is TRBD2 (6 bases match). V lost 8 bases and J lost 7 bases; the stretch between them is 18 bases long. The CDR3, cysteine through phenylalanine, is 14 amino acids long. The read is trimmed to its CDR3 DNA, 42 bases read in frame from base 1. CDR1 and CDR2, looked up from the germline V gene, are MDHEN and SYDVKM.